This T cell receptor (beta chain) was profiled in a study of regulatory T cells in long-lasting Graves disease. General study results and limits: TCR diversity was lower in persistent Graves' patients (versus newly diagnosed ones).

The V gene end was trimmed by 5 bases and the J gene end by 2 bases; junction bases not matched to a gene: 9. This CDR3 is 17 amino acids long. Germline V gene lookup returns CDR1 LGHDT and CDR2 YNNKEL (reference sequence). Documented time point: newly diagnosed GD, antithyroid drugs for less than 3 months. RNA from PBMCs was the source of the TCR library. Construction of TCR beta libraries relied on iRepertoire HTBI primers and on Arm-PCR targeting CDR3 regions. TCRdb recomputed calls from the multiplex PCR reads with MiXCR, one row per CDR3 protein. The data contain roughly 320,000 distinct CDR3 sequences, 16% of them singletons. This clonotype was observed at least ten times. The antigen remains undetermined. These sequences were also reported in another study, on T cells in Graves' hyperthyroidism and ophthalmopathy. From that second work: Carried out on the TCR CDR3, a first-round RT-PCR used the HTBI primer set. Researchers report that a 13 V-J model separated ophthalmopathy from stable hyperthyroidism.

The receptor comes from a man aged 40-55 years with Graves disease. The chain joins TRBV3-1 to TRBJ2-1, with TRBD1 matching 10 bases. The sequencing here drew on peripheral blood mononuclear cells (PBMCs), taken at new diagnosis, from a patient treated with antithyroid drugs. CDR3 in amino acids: CASSGPPGTGAYNEQFF. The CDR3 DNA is TGTGCCAGCAGCGGGCCCCCCGGGACAGGGGCCTACAATGAGCAGTTCTTC.